This entry concerns a single T cell receptor beta chain. The sample is drawn from a study of cytomegalovirus exposure and HLA in healthy donors. PCR employed 60 Vbeta and 13 Jbeta primers. The method was immunoSEQ multiplex PCR; TCRdb's version includes in-frame clones alone and lacks a portion of them. The sample includes 65,000 to 95,000 clones, about 75% seen only once; the top ten take over 10%. Germline loops: CDR1 MNHEY, CDR2 SVGAGI. The CDR3 runs to 13 residues. Deletions cut 4 bases from V and 5 bases from J, with 12 bases between. This receptor was taken from an older man in good health and CMV-seronegative. V gene TRBV6-5 combines with J gene TRBJ2-7; no firm D call. Sequences were obtained from PBMCs. The CDR3 protein is CASSSDQVHEQYF. CDR3 DNA sequence: TGTGCCAGCAGTTCCGATCAGGTCCACGAGCAGTACTTC.